The clone carrying this T cell receptor beta chain has a handful of counts. What it recognizes is unknown. The data stem from a study of T-cell memory formation after mild COVID-19. For the study at large: TCR clusters were mostly donor specific. Regarding the study as a whole: Cross-reactive memory appears to have joined, as suggested by some responding clones showing up in pre-infection memory. A balance of CD4 and CD8 characterized clones contracting day 15 to 85, whereas later expanders leaned CD4+.

Sample barcodes and UMIs were carried by the TCR alpha and TCR beta cDNA libraries that 5'RACE generated with constant-segment primers. Using its own MiXCR run on the 5' RACE reads, TCRdb lists one record per CDR3 protein. The table has about 180,000 distinct CDR3 sequences, 16% seen once. Deletions cut 4 bases from V and 2 bases from J, with 14 bases between. CDR1 is LGHNA, CDR2 YNFKEQ, per germline. The CDR3 runs to 15 residues. This chain joins TRBV4-2 and TRBJ1-1; possibly TRBD1 for D (5 bases). Sequencing was performed on PBMCs or a T cell subset sorted from them (not recorded which). The TCR sequence derives from an adult woman who had mild COVID-19 (a few samples of this study predate the infection). Cell type and time point are not known. Here the CDR3 DNA reads TGTGCCAGCAGCCCAGCCGGGACCCTTAACACTGAAGCTTTCTTT. Translation: CASSPAGTLNTEAFF.